The 21 T cell receptor beta chains reported below all come from one sample, sequenced in a study of blood T cell repertoires in COVID-19. The data were produced by immunoSEQ multiplex PCR, yet TCRdb's version contains in-frame clones alone and is incomplete. This table holds 150,000 to 200,000 clones, about 87% found once. The source material was peripheral blood. The receptors shown here come from a man in his forties or fifties with active or convalescent COVID-19.

V gene TRBV25-1 combines with J gene TRBJ2-3; possible D gene TRBD1, 6 bases. CDR1 is MGHDK and CDR2 is SYGVNS in the germline V gene. V dropped 5 bases and J dropped 3 bases, with 12 bases sitting between them. CDR3 length: 14 amino acids. CDR3 sequence reads: CASSPRGFTDTQYF. For the CDR3, the DNA is TGTGCCAGCAGTCCCAGGGGTTTTACAGATACGCAGTATTTT.

The chain employs TRBV3-1 (or the pseudogene TRBV3-2) and TRBJ2-1; D is perhaps TRBD2 (6 bases). Germline CDR1 and CDR2: LGHDT and YNNKEL (reference sequence). V was clipped by 5 bases and J by 10 bases, with 12 bases between them. The CDR3 sequence is 12 residues long. CDR3 protein: CASSSDYGEQFF. DNA of the CDR3: TGTGCCAGCAGCTCGGACTATGGCGAGCAGTTCTTC.

CDR3 residues: CASSQDGGDPGDSAYNSPLHF. Here the CDR3 DNA reads TGCGCCAGCAGCCAAGATGGGGGGGACCCAGGGGATAGCGCCTATAATTCACCCCTCCACTTT. The genes are TRBV4-1 and TRBJ1-6; the D gene is possibly TRBD1 (6 bases). Germline CDR1 is MGHRA and CDR2 is YSYEKL. Trimming left V 0 bases short and J 2 bases short, with 23 bases between. The CDR3 totals 21 residues.

About this clone: Its ends do not fully match the called genes, so a read error is possible. The chain carries TRBV11-1 and TRBJ2-1, with D perhaps TRBD2 (5 bases). The CDR3 loop spans 15 amino acids. Looked up from germline, CDR1 is SGHAT and CDR2 is FQDESV (reference sequence). The CDR3 loop reads CASSLAMFQYNEQFF. The CDR3 bases are TGTGCCAGCAGCCTAGCAATGTTTCAATACAATGAGCAGTTCTTC.

This chain uses TRBV27 with TRBJ2-7; 10 bases align to TRBD2. This CDR3 region has 15 residues. CDR1 and CDR2 from the germline V gene are MNHEY and SMNVEV (reference sequence). Trimming took 5 bases from V and 4 from J; bases not matched to a gene: 8. The CDR3 region is CASSPTGLAPYEQYF. In DNA form, the CDR3 reads TGTGCCAGCAGTCCCACGGGACTAGCGCCTTACGAGCAGTACTTC.

The rearrangement uses TRBV3-1 (or the pseudogene TRBV3-2) and TRBJ1-2, with D perhaps matching TRBD1 (5 bases). V lost 1 base and J lost 8, with 17 bases in between. Germline V gene lookup returns CDR1 LGHDT and CDR2 YNNKEL (reference sequence). The CDR3 loop spans 15 amino acids. In DNA form, the CDR3 reads TGTGCCAGCAGCCAAGGTTTACAAGCCGGGGGGGGCTACACCTTC. This sequence encodes CASSQGLQAGGGYTF.

On this clone: The same CDR3 arises from other DNA sequences in this sample as well. The CDR3 DNA is TGTGCCAGCAGCTTGGGACAGGGGAACACTGAAGCTTTCTTT. Protein product: CASSLGQGNTEAFF. The chain recombines TRBV7-3 with TRBJ1-1, with 9 bases fitting TRBD1. The CDR3 consists of 14 residues. CDR1 and CDR2 from the germline V gene are SGHTA and FQGTGA. Losses at the gene ends were 3 bases for V and 1 base for J; bases not matched to a gene: 0.

J is TRBJ2-4 and V is TRBV28; no definite D call. With 3 bases removed from V and 0 bases from J, the gap between germline ends came to 9 bases. Per the germline V gene, CDR1 is MDHEN and CDR2 is SYDVKM. This CDR3 comprises 15 residues. The CDR3 region has the DNA TGTGCCAGCAGTTTGTCCCAGGCAGCCAAAAACATTCAGTACTTC. Translated: CASSLSQAAKNIQYF. The entire variable domain, with the rest obtained from reference TRBV28 and TRBJ2-4, is as follows: DVKVTQSSRYLVKRTGEKVFLECVQDMDHENMFWYRQDPGLGLRLIYFSYDVKMKEKGDIPEGYSVSREKKERFSLILESASTNQTSMYLCASSLSQAAKNIQYFGAGTRLSVL.

This clone was recorded once. The chain joins TRBV27 to TRBJ1-5, with 7 bases aligning to TRBD1. CDR3 length equals 13 residues. Germline-derived CDR1 and CDR2 are MNHEY and SMNVEV (reference sequence). CDR3 sequence: CATGQNSNQPQHF. Here the CDR3 DNA reads TGTGCAACGGGACAGAATAGCAATCAGCCCCAGCATTTT.

The chain is built from TRBV12-3 or TRBV12-4 and TRBJ1-4; weak D call: TRBD1 (5 bases). The V gene lost 0 bases and the J gene lost 11 bases, with 10 bases spanning the gap. The length of the CDR3 is 13 residues. The CDR3 DNA sequence: TGTGCCAGCAGTTTAGCCAGGGCTCGGAAACTGTTTTTT. Its translation: CASSLARARKLFF.

Only a few counts were recorded for this clone. This sequence joins TRBV5-1 and TRBJ2-3; 10 bases are a match to TRBD1. The CDR3 contains 17 residues. Per the germline V gene, CDR1 is SGHRS and CDR2 is YFSETQ. Losses at the gene ends were 4 bases for V and 7 bases for J; bases not matched to a gene: 15. For the CDR3, the DNA is TGCGCCAGCAGCCCCCAAATCGACAGGGGGCTAAGGAATACGCAGTATTTT. Protein product: CASSPQIDRGLRNTQYF.

This clone was recorded a few times. J is TRBJ2-5 and V is TRBV15; a weak D match, TRBD2 (6 bases). This CDR3 is 12 amino acids long. Per the germline V gene, CDR1 is LNHNV and CDR2 is YYDKDF (reference sequence). V was pared by 5 bases and J by 4 bases, with 8 bases between. CDR3 in amino acids: CATSRGIETQYF. The CDR3 DNA sequence: TGTGCCACCAGCCGGGGGATAGAGACCCAGTACTTC.

This clone occurred once. This chain links TRBV5-1 with TRBJ2-1, with D possibly being TRBD1 (6 bases). Germline CDR1 is SGHRS and CDR2 is YFSETQ. CDR3 size: 13 residues. V was pared by 4 bases and J by 6 bases, with 11 bases between. The CDR3 sequence: CASSEDSLNEQFF. The CDR3 DNA is TGCGCCAGCAGCGAGGACAGCCTCAATGAGCAGTTCTTC.

This chain uses TRBV4-1 with TRBJ2-3; 9 nucleotides align to TRBD2. V gave up 5 bases and J gave up 3 bases; unmatched junction bases: 3. This CDR3 comprises 14 residues. Germline assignment: CDR1 MGHRA and CDR2 YSYEKL. The CDR3 DNA reads TGCGCCAGCAGCTCTAGCGGGGAGACAGATACGCAGTATTTT. It translates to CASSSSGETDTQYF.

The rearrangement joins TRBV6-2 or TRBV6-3 to TRBJ1-2, with 8 bases identical to TRBD1. This CDR3 spans 14 amino acids. V gave up 5 bases and J gave up 7 bases; unmatched junction bases: 9. Germline CDR1 reads MNHEY; CDR2 reads SVGEGT. DNA for the CDR3: TGTGCCAGCAGTGCGACCCAGGGGGCAGGTGGCTACACCTTC. Protein: CASSATQGAGGYTF.

This clone was picked up a small number of times. This chain connects TRBV19 to TRBJ1-3; D is uncertain. This CDR3 has 13 amino acids. CDR1 and CDR2 from the germline V gene are LNHDA and SQIVND (reference sequence). V lost 6 bases and J lost 6, with 12 bases in between. CDR3 region: CASREGVKNTIYF. The CDR3 DNA reads TGTGCCAGTAGAGAGGGCGTCAAAAACACCATATATTTT.

This clone turned up a few times. The chain carries TRBV10-2 and TRBJ1-4, with no clear D. The germline V gene has CDR1 WSHSY and CDR2 SAAADI. This CDR3 contains 11 residues. Trimming pared 7 bases from V and 8 bases from J, leaving 8 bases between. CDR3 in amino acids: CASKGGEKLFF. The CDR3 nucleotides are TGCGCCAGCAAAGGAGGGGAAAAACTGTTTTTT.

The V gene is TRBV29-1, the J gene TRBJ1-1, with D tentatively TRBD1 (6 bases). The CDR3 has 15 amino acids. Deletions cut 7 bases from V and 1 base from J, with 19 bases between. The V gene's germline CDR1 is SQVTM and CDR2 ANQGSEA. CDR3 amino acids: CSADRQGQGNTEAFF. The CDR3 nucleotides are TGCAGCGCCGACCGCCAGGGGCAGGGGAACACTGAAGCTTTCTTT.

The V and J genes are TRBV27 and TRBJ2-2; TRBD2 is a possible D gene (6 bases). The germline V and J ends were trimmed by 8 bases and 1 base, with 11 bases remaining between them. Germline CDR1 is MNHEY and CDR2 is SMNVEV (reference sequence). The CDR3 runs 14 residues. The CDR3 DNA reads as TGTGCCAGCGGAGACGGGGGGAACACCGGGGAGCTGTTTTTT. Encoded protein: CASGDGGNTGELFF.

This chain joins TRBV5-4 and TRBJ2-7, with D uncertain. The CDR3 has 17 amino acids. Trimming took off 0 bases at V and 6 bases at J, with 22 bases between the two ends. Germline V CDR1 and CDR2: SGHNT, YYREEE (reference sequence). The CDR3 loop is CASSLGKTTSGHSEQYF. The CDR3 DNA follows: TGTGCCAGCAGCTTGGGTAAAACAACCTCAGGTCACAGCGAGCAGTACTTC.

The rearrangement links TRBV20-1 to TRBJ1-2; unclear D gene. The CDR3 has 12 amino acids. Trimming took off 3 bases at V and 1 base at J, with 6 bases between the two ends. CDR1 is DFQATT, CDR2 SNEGSKA, per germline (reference sequence). CDR3 coding DNA: TGCAGTGCTAGTACAGATAACTATGGCTACACCTTC. It specifies CSASTDNYGYTF.